A single sample is the source of the 29 T cell receptor beta chains below, sequenced in a study of graft-versus-host responses after intestinal transplantation. Some clones are missing from TCRdb's copy, which holds only in-frame ones; the method was immunoSEQ multiplex PCR. The table includes approximately 80,000 clones, less than 90% detected once. Their antigen targets remain unknown. The sample consisted of unstimulated CD4+ T cells sorted from spleen or lymph node cells, taken before intestinal transplant. The receptor source for this set is a human donor who received an intestinal transplant.

In regard to this clone: The identical CDR3 is also encoded by other nucleotide sequences in the sample. The rearrangement links TRBV5-1 to TRBJ2-7; TRBD1 matches at 8 bases. This CDR3 is built from 14 residues. Per germline, CDR1 SGHRS and CDR2 YFSETQ. Germline trimming cut 0 bases from V and 3 bases from J; bases unmatched to any gene: 2. CDR3 sequence reads: CASSLDGQGYEQYF. CDR3 bases: TGCGCCAGCAGCTTGGACGGACAGGGCTACGAGCAGTACTTC.

The chain combines TRBV28 with TRBJ1-2; tentatively, D is TRBD1 (5 bases). The length of the CDR3 is 12 residues. The germline CDR1 and CDR2 sequences are MDHEN and SYDVKM. Deletions cut 8 bases from V and 6 bases from J, with 13 bases between. CDR3 amino acids: CASAWGGNGYTF. For the CDR3, the DNA is TGTGCCAGCGCCTGGGGGGGGAATGGCTACACCTTC.

This CDR3 is CASSPRDRILPGANVLTF. The CDR3 DNA reads TGTGCCAGCTCACCCCGGGACAGGATTTTACCTGGGGCCAACGTCCTGACTTTC. V gene TRBV18 combines with J gene TRBJ2-6, with TRBD1 identical over 8 bases. This CDR3 region has 18 residues. After removal of 3 bases from V and 2 bases from J, the junction contained 9 bases not matched to a gene. Germline CDR1 KGHSH, CDR2 LQKENI.

This chain joins TRBV30 and TRBJ2-5; TRBD2 matches at 7 bases. The CDR3 contains 14 residues. The germline V gene encodes CDR1 GTSNPN and CDR2 SVGIG (reference sequence). The junction had 5 bases not matched to a gene; V was cut back by 4 bases and J by 0 bases. Written as DNA, the CDR3 is TGTGCCTGGACCGGCGGGGGTGACCAAGAGACCCAGTACTTC. It specifies CAWTGGGDQETQYF.

As concerns this clone: Other DNA sequences within the sample encode an identical CDR3. The chain uses TRBV28 and TRBJ2-3; the D is unclear. The CDR3 is 13 amino acids. V was shortened by 2 bases and J by 1 base, with 4 bases between the two germline ends. CDR1 MDHEN and CDR2 SYDVKM come from the germline V gene. CDR3 nucleotide sequence: TGTGCCAGCAGTTTACCCGGCACAGATACGCAGTATTTT. The encoded protein is CASSLPGTDTQYF.

The chain employs TRBV2 and TRBJ2-7, with 11 bases that match TRBD2. The germline V gene encodes CDR1 SNHLY and CDR2 FYNNEI. The V gene end was trimmed by 4 bases and the J gene end by 12 bases; junction bases not matched to a gene: 5. This CDR3 is 12 amino acids long. The DNA for the CDR3 is TGTGCCAGCAGTGGTGCCACTAGCGGGGGGTACTTC. Translating it yields CASSGATSGGYF.

This clone was picked up one time. The V call is TRBV5-4, the J call TRBJ2-1, with D uncertain. The CDR3 totals 13 residues. The V gene's germline CDR1 is SGHNT and CDR2 YYREEE (reference sequence). The V and J ends lost 6 bases and 8 bases respectively, with 15 bases between them. DNA for the CDR3: TGTGCCAGCACCCTACTGAACTCCGATGAGCAGTTCTTC. Its translation is CASTLLNSDEQFF.

The chain couples TRBV5-1 to TRBJ1-2; no clear D. Trimming removed 0 bases at V and 2 bases at J, with 11 bases between. The CDR3 contains 15 residues. The germline gives CDR1 SGHRS, CDR2 YFSETQ. CDR3 nucleotide sequence: TGCGCCAGCAGCTTGGGGGAGACGGGGAACTATGGCTACACCTTC. Amino acid sequence: CASSLGETGNYGYTF.

The V call is TRBV9, the J call TRBJ1-1, with 10 nucleotides matching TRBD1. CDR3 length: 18 residues. Germline assignment: CDR1 SGDLS and CDR2 YYNGEE. V lost 4 bases, J lost 0 bases, and 12 bases stayed unmatched. The CDR3 reads CASSSSVGTGVLNTEAFF. Written as DNA, the CDR3 is TGTGCCAGCAGCTCATCGGTTGGGACAGGGGTTCTGAACACTGAAGCTTTCTTT.

The chain combines TRBV11-2 with TRBJ1-6, with 8 nucleotides matching TRBD1. Germline V CDR1 and CDR2: SGHAT, FQNNGV. Germline trimming cut 2 bases from V and 6 bases from J; bases unmatched to any gene: 6. This CDR3 comprises 16 residues. CDR3 residues: CASSLQGALVNSPLHF. CDR3 DNA: TGTGCCAGCAGCTTACAGGGGGCATTGGTTAATTCACCCCTCCACTTT. Together with reference TRBV11-2 and TRBJ1-6, the CDR3 gives the full variable domain: EAGVAQSPRYKIIEKRQSVAFWCNPISGHATLYWYQQILGQGPKLLIQFQNNGVVDDSQLPKDRFSAERLKGVDSTLKIQPAKLEDSAVYLCASSLQGALVNSPLHFGNGTRLTVT.

The chain carries TRBV5-1 and TRBJ2-2; maybe TRBD1 (6 bases). Trimming shortened V by 4 bases and J by 0 bases, and 10 bases separated the two germline ends. The CDR3 contains 15 residues. CDR1 is SGHRS and CDR2 is YFSETQ in the germline V gene. The DNA for the CDR3 is TGCGCCAGCAGCGACCAGGGGCCGAACACCGGGGAGCTGTTTTTT. This codes for CASSDQGPNTGELFF.

The chain joins TRBV6-5 to TRBJ1-4; 8 bases fit TRBD1. CDR3 length: 15 residues. The V segment lost 4 bases and the J segment 8 bases; nucleotides outside the gene matches: 9. CDR1 is MNHEY, CDR2 SVGAGI, per germline. The DNA for the CDR3 is TGTGCCAGCAGTTCCACCCTCGACAGGGGCGAAAAACTGTTTTTT. It translates to CASSSTLDRGEKLFF.

The V gene is TRBV6-1, the J gene TRBJ1-1; D not certain. The V end lost 6 bases, the J end lost 4 bases, and 15 bases lay between the germline ends. Germline CDR1 MNHNS, CDR2 SASEGT. The CDR3 length is 14 residues. The CDR3 nucleotides read TGTGCCAGCAGAGTAGGCGGGGAGAGCACTGAAGCTTTCTTT. Amino acids: CASRVGGESTEAFF.

The chain joins TRBV20-1 to TRBJ1-2; D might be TRBD1 (6 bases). CDR1 and CDR2 (germline): DFQATT, SNEGSKA (reference sequence). V gave up 4 bases and J gave up 8 bases, with 11 bases separating them. The CDR3 covers 11 residues. The CDR3 DNA sequence: TGCAGTGCTAACAGGGCTGGGGGCTACACCTTC. Amino acid sequence: CSANRAGGYTF.

This rearrangement joins TRBV28 to TRBJ2-7; TRBD2 might be the D (6 bases). Trimming cost V 3 bases and J 2 bases, with 23 bases left between them. This CDR3 spans 18 amino acids. CDR1 and CDR2 (germline): MDHEN, SYDVKM. The CDR3 DNA reads TGTGCCAGCAGTTTCCCCCAGGGTCCGGGCGGGGCCACCTACGAGCAGTACTTC. Amino acid sequence: CASSFPQGPGGATYEQYF.

The V gene is TRBV6-6, the J gene TRBJ2-7; the D is unclear. The CDR3 extends over 12 amino acids. The germline V gene has CDR1 MNHNY and CDR2 SVGAGI (reference sequence). V was trimmed by 1 base and J by 4 bases, leaving 5 bases between them. The DNA for the CDR3 is TGTGCCAGCAGTTACTTCACATACGAGCAGTACTTC. Its protein is CASSYFTYEQYF.

The rearrangement links TRBV25-1 to TRBJ1-1; the D is unclear. Per germline, CDR1 MGHDK and CDR2 SYGVNS. V lost 4 bases and J 6 bases, leaving 18 bases between the germline ends. This CDR3 has 15 residues. The CDR3 is CASSASLLEGAEAFF. The CDR3 DNA reads TGTGCCAGCAGTGCAAGTCTCTTGGAGGGCGCTGAAGCTTTCTTT.

The chain joins TRBV18 to TRBJ2-1; 8 bases align to TRBD2. The trim removed 4 bases at V and 9 bases at J, leaving 5 bases unmatched. Germline V CDR1 and CDR2: KGHSH, LQKENI. This CDR3 is 13 amino acids long. The DNA for the CDR3 is TGTGCCAGCTCACGTAGCGGGGCGGGTGAGCAGTTCTTC. This encodes CASSRSGAGEQFF.

The V gene is TRBV2, the J gene TRBJ2-5; D is possibly TRBD2 (5 bases). CDR3 length: 12 amino acids. Looked up from germline, CDR1 is SNHLY and CDR2 is FYNNEI. The ends were cut back, 5 bases at V and 2 bases at J, with 6 bases in the middle. CDR3 in amino acids: CASSRTQETQYF. The CDR3 DNA is TGTGCCAGCAGTAGGACTCAAGAGACCCAGTACTTC.

The V call is TRBV7-2, the J call TRBJ2-1; 7 positions match TRBD1. Germline lookup yields CDR1 SGHTA and CDR2 FQGNSA. Trimming at V came to 0 bases and at J to 0 bases, leaving 2 bases not matched to a gene. CDR3 size: 16 residues. The CDR3 region has the DNA TGTGCCAGCAGCTTAGCTTCAGGGGGCTCCTACAATGAGCAGTTCTTC. Translated, it gives CASSLASGGSYNEQFF.

There are a few counts of this clone. The chain couples TRBV5-1 to TRBJ2-5; 7 positions match TRBD2. Germline CDR1 and CDR2: SGHRS and YFSETQ. This CDR3 spans 15 amino acids. Trimming cost V 4 bases and J 1 base; bases outside gene matches: 7. Here the CDR3 reads CASSPPGGSQETQYF. The CDR3 region has the DNA TGCGCCAGCAGCCCGCCCGGGGGGAGCCAAGAGACCCAGTACTTC.

This chain links TRBV19 with TRBJ2-7, with 9 bases fitting TRBD2. This CDR3 region has 13 residues. The germline V gene has CDR1 LNHDA and CDR2 SQIVND (reference sequence). J gave up 6 bases and V 4 bases, and 4 bases lay outside the gene matches. The CDR3 sequence: CASSKREEGEQYF. The DNA of the CDR3 is TGTGCCAGTAGTAAGCGGGAGGAGGGCGAGCAGTACTTC.

The rearrangement joins TRBV7-2 to TRBJ1-1; TRBD1 might be the D (5 bases). Trimming cost V 4 bases and J 8 bases, with 11 bases left between them. From germline, CDR1 is SGHTA and CDR2 FQGNSA. The CDR3 contains 12 residues. As DNA, the CDR3 is TGTGCCAGCAGCTGGGGCCTAGAGGAAGCTTTCTTT. Translating it yields CASSWGLEEAFF. Full variable domain (remainder filled in from reference TRBV7-2 and TRBJ1-1): GAGVSQSPSNKVTEKGKDVELRCDPISGHTALYWYRQSLGQGLEFLIYFQGNSAPDKSGLPSDRFSAERTGGSVSTLTIQRTQQEDSAVYLCASSWGLEEAFFGQGTRLTVV.

The V and J genes are TRBV18 and TRBJ1-2; 9 positions agree with TRBD1. Germline V lookup: CDR1 KGHSH, CDR2 LQKENI. V was clipped by 5 bases and J by 10 bases; unmatched bases: 14. This CDR3 contains 15 residues. This chain's CDR3 is CASSNRDRETGAYTF. The DNA for the CDR3 is TGTGCCAGCTCAAACCGGGACAGGGAAACGGGGGCCTACACCTTC.

V usage is TRBV5-1 and J usage is TRBJ2-7; 9 bases map to TRBD1. Germline assignment: CDR1 SGHRS and CDR2 YFSETQ. Trimming cost V 0 bases and J 4 bases; bases outside gene matches: 11. The CDR3 covers 17 residues. The CDR3 bases are TGCGCCAGCAGCTTGGCCTCGGGGACAGGGCCCCTATACGAGCAGTACTTC. This codes for CASSLASGTGPLYEQYF.

The V gene is TRBV15, the J gene TRBJ2-3; D not certain. From germline, CDR1 is LNHNV and CDR2 YYDKDF (reference sequence). The CDR3 consists of 13 residues. Deletions cut 0 bases from V and 6 bases from J, with 7 bases between. CDR3 nucleotide sequence: TGTGCCACCAGCAGAGATCAGGTGGATACGCAGTATTTT. This encodes CATSRDQVDTQYF. The full variable domain, completed using reference TRBV15 and TRBJ2-3, is DAMVIQNPRYQVTQFGKPVTLSCSQTLNHNVMYWYQQKSSQAPKLLFHYYDKDFNNEADTPDNFQSRRPNTSFCFLDIRSPGLGDTAMYLCATSRDQVDTQYFGPGTRLTVL.

This clone was observed once. This rearrangement joins TRBV18 to TRBJ1-3; no reliable D call. The CDR3 extends over 17 amino acids. The germline CDR1 and CDR2 sequences are KGHSH and LQKENI. V lost 3 bases, J lost 1 base, and 16 bases lay in between. CDR3 nucleotides: TGTGCCAGCTCACCTATCGCGGGAGTGGGGTCTGGAAACACCATATATTTT. Translated: CASSPIAGVGSGNTIYF.

This chain joins TRBV5-1 and TRBJ2-1; TRBD1 might be the D (6 bases). The CDR3 length is 18 residues. V gave up 2 bases and J gave up 1 base, with 19 bases separating them. Germline CDR1 and CDR2: SGHRS and YFSETQ. CDR3 in DNA: TGCGCCAGCAGCTTCGGTGCAGGACAGTTACTTTCCTACAATGAGCAGTTCTTC. Its protein is CASSFGAGQLLSYNEQFF.

The chain couples TRBV7-6 to TRBJ2-2, with D unclear. CDR3 length: 13 amino acids. V was cut by 4 bases and J by 4 bases, with 7 bases left in between. Germline CDR1 and CDR2: SGHVS and FNYEAQ. In DNA form, the CDR3 reads TGTGCCAGCAGCTCACGCGTCACCGGGGAGCTGTTTTTT. Its protein product is CASSSRVTGELFF. Combining the CDR3 with reference TRBV7-6 and TRBJ2-2 gives the whole variable domain GAGVSQSPRYKVTKRGQDVALRCDPISGHVSLYWYRQALGQGPEFLTYFNYEAQQDKSGLPNDRFSAERPEGSISTLTIQRTEQRDSAMYRCASSSRVTGELFFGEGSRLTVL.